This T cell receptor (beta chain) was obtained from a study of human T cells and chemical hapten exposure. For the study at large: Chiefly female patients presented with alopecia areata, totalis or universalis. Broader study findings: Compared with pre-sensitization or healthy control sets, expanded TCRs clustered more.

Comments on this clonotype: Its antigen is undetermined.

TCRdb used MiXCR to reprocess the RACE reads, holding one entry per CDR3 protein. The sample yields approximately 80,000 distinct CDR3 sequences, about 10% seen once. Time point of the sample: patch test 1, 2 weeks after DPC sensitization. Treatment indicated: therapeutic diphenylcyclopropenone sensitization with weekly scalp DPC. The CDR3 spans 8 residues. CDR1 and CDR2 (germline): MRHNA, SNTAGT. With 6 bases removed from V and 13 bases from J, the gap between germline ends came to 5 bases. The sequences come from whole blood, collected in connection with sensitization to the hapten diphenylcyclopropenone (DPC). This receptor was taken from a woman aged 50 to 60 with alopecia areata. Some clones in this sample may be carry-over from other donors' samples. The V call is TRBV6-4, the J call TRBJ2-3; no reliable D call. This CDR3 reads CASRAEYF. For the CDR3, the DNA is TGTGCCAGCAGGGCGGAGTATTTT.